These T cell receptor beta chains were read from a single sample in a study of T-cell reconstitution after alpha-beta-depleted transplantation in children. One entry per CDR3 protein results from TCRdb running MiXCR on the PCR reads. The top ten hold around 4% of the sample, which has hundreds of thousands of distinct CDR3 sequences, roughly a tenth seen once. The sequences come from PBMCs from the stem cell graft donor, collected from the stem cell graft. These receptors were taken from a human donor who donated a stem cell graft to a child with acute myeloid leukemia. Each CDR3 is given without its conserved first and last residue. Each record gives: J gene, clone size, V gene, D gene, CDR3 protein. A D gene is named only where the DNA matches it firmly. Only some rows state a clone size, as once, few, many or a class for expanded clones.

>TRBJ2-5|.|TRBV29-1|.
SGSGETQY
>TRBJ1-2|many|TRBV12-3/TRBV12-4|TRBD1
ASSQGQGLYGYT
>TRBJ2-7|many|TRBV11-2|TRBD2
ASSSSSGSGFEQY
>TRBJ2-1|.|TRBV7-9|.
ASSLRVAVSWDEQF
>TRBJ2-3|many|TRBV6-6|.
ASSYSPDTQY
>TRBJ2-5|few|TRBV4-3|TRBD1
ASSARTGFETQY
>TRBJ2-2|few|TRBV15|.
ATSREQGVGELF
>TRBJ2-1|many|TRBV12-5|TRBD2
ASGLRLAGGGNNEQF
>TRBJ2-7|many|TRBV27|.
ASTERRGSYEQY
>TRBJ1-1|many|TRBV7-8|TRBD1
ASSPRAGGQQTEAF
>TRBJ2-5|few|TRBV15|.
ATSRGGTADRETQY
>TRBJ2-1|many|TRBV29-1|TRBD2
SVDLGTSGKDEQF
>TRBJ1-1|.|TRBV20-1|TRBD1
SARKPDRAVAGAF
>TRBJ2-7|.|TRBV29-1|.
SVAPFVSALMGEQY
>TRBJ2-7|many|TRBV7-2|TRBD2
ASSGVSGRRGAYEQY
>TRBJ2-5|few|TRBV19|.
ASSIVGGQETQY
>TRBJ2-7|many|TRBV29-1|TRBD1
SVAIGTGDNEQY
>TRBJ2-1|many|TRBV20-1|.
SARVNRVSYNEQF
>TRBJ2-1|few|TRBV10-3|.
AINELRDSPSYNEQF
>TRBJ2-1|.|TRBV9|.
ASSAGDRANEQF
>TRBJ2-7|many|TRBV9|.
ASSGNPTDYEQY
>TRBJ2-7|many|TRBV12-3/TRBV12-4|TRBD1
ASSLRGQREQY
>TRBJ2-3|many|TRBV20-1|TRBD1
SARPIRGGIGTDTQY
>TRBJ2-3|many|TRBV20-1|.
SARDTKTQY
>TRBJ1-5|few|TRBV20-1|.
SARRGTESNQPQH
>TRBJ2-1|.|TRBV9|TRBD2
ASTSATGGYNEQF
>TRBJ1-2|few|TRBV20-1|.
SAPDRMGYGYT
>TRBJ1-3|many|TRBV7-2|.
ASSSGGTIY
>TRBJ2-3|few|TRBV5-1|TRBD2
ASSSNIAGRTDTQY
>TRBJ1-2|many|TRBV29-1|.
SVDGDYGYT
>TRBJ2-7|.|TRBV7-3|TRBD2
ASSLMRKKTSGRTYEQY
>TRBJ2-7|many|TRBV27|.
ASKSSTGTSEQY
>TRBJ1-3|.|TRBV3-1|.
ASRSNRASSGNTIY
>TRBJ1-5|.|TRBV7-2|.
ASRITGDQPQH
>TRBJ2-5|many|TRBV6-2/TRBV6-3|.
ASSQTGETQY
>TRBJ2-2|few|TRBV11-2|.
ASSFKGELF
>TRBJ2-3|few|TRBV6-2/TRBV6-3|.
ATTRSGSTDTQY
>TRBJ2-3|few|TRBV18|.
ASSPSRNTDTQY
>TRBJ1-1|.|TRBV12-5|.
ASGLAAGRARTEAF
>TRBJ2-2|many|TRBV7-9|.
ASSLITNTGELF
>TRBJ2-1|.|TRBV7-2|.
ASSLYEQGAYNEQF
>TRBJ2-3|.|TRBV27|TRBD2
AGSLSGGATDTQY
>TRBJ2-1|.|TRBV14|.
ASSQRLTGIGDNEQF
>TRBJ1-1|.|TRBV6-5|.
ASSYSNPRAESYTEAF
>TRBJ2-1|many|TRBV6-5|TRBD2
ASSYISSGLTYNEQF
>TRBJ2-7|.|TRBV5-1|TRBD2
ASSLASSGPGEQY
>TRBJ2-7|many|TRBV10-3|.
AISEWGVGSSYEQY
>TRBJ2-5|.|TRBV12-5|.
ASGHDSAQETQY
>TRBJ2-3|few|TRBV7-3|TRBD2
ASSPRAGVTDTQY
>TRBJ2-7|many|TRBV7-2|TRBD2
ASSLLAGAGEQY
>TRBJ2-5|few|TRBV30|.
AWSATSETQY
>TRBJ1-2|.|TRBV20-1|TRBD1
SAGSQGAHGYT
>TRBJ1-2|.|TRBV7-2|.
ASSSRDGGDYGYT
>TRBJ1-4|.|TRBV7-2|.
ASSPEGGEAEKLF
>TRBJ2-1|many|TRBV11-2|TRBD2
ASSTRSGGSYNEQF
>TRBJ1-2|few|TRBV29-1|TRBD1
SVEGGTGGKRGGYT
>TRBJ1-1|many|TRBV5-1|TRBD1
ASSFTGANTEAF
>TRBJ2-4|few|TRBV29-1|.
SVLGGTKNIQY